The 21 T cell receptor beta chains in this list originate from one sample, sequenced in a study of shared clonotypes between healthy human individuals. TCRdb's copy holds only in-frame clones and misses some; the assay was immunoSEQ multiplex PCR. The sample contains 2 million or so clones, roughly 94% of which appear only once. Sequencing input: naive CD4+ T cells sorted from blood. Subset described: CD45RA+ positively selected. Source of these receptors: a man between 18 and 29 years old in good health.

The chain recombines TRBV6-5 with TRBJ1-2; TRBD1 might be the D (6 bases). This CDR3 is built from 13 residues. Trimming took off 4 bases at V and 7 bases at J, with 13 bases between the two ends. Germline V lookup: CDR1 MNHEY, CDR2 SVGAGI. As DNA, the CDR3 is TGTGCCAGCAGTTCCGCTCAAGGGGGTGGCTACACCTTC. Its translation is CASSSAQGGGYTF.

The genes are TRBV10-1 and TRBJ2-5, with D perhaps matching TRBD2 (5 bases). CDR1 is WNHNN and CDR2 is SYGVQD in the germline V gene (reference sequence). The CDR3 loop spans 14 amino acids. V shed 3 bases and J shed 5 bases, with 13 bases lying between them. The CDR3 sequence: CASSERTGRETQYF. CDR3 bases: TGCGCCAGCAGTGAAAGGACGGGAAGGGAGACCCAGTACTTC.

The DNA of the CDR3 is TGTGCCAGCAGCCCGGACAACCGCTACGAGCAGTACTTC. As protein: CASSPDNRYEQYF. The V call is TRBV28, the J call TRBJ2-7; D might be TRBD1 (5 bases). Germline-derived CDR1 and CDR2 are MDHEN and SYDVKM. Trimming removed 6 bases from V and 3 bases from J, with 12 bases in between. The length of the CDR3 is 13 residues.

The V and J genes are TRBV2 and TRBJ2-1, with D tentatively TRBD2 (6 bases). The CDR3 runs 13 residues. Germline V gene data show CDR1 as SNHLY and CDR2 as FYNNEI. V gave up 8 bases and J gave up 10 bases, with 18 bases separating them. CDR3 nucleotides: TGTGCCAGCCTTACGGGACTCTTGGCGGAGCAGTTCTTC. It yields the protein CASLTGLLAEQFF. The full variable domain, its missing parts supplied by reference TRBV2 and TRBJ2-1, is EPEVTQTPSHQVTQMGQEVILRCVPISNHLYFYWYRQILGQKVEFLVSFYNNEISEKSEIFDDQFSVERPDGSNFTLKIRSTKLEDSAMYFCASLTGLLAEQFFGPGTRLTVL.

The V call is TRBV27, the J call TRBJ1-3; D unresolved. The CDR3 covers 14 residues. The V and J ends lost 5 bases and 3 bases respectively, with 11 bases between them. CDR1 is MNHEY and CDR2 is SMNVEV in the germline V gene (reference sequence). CDR3 amino acids: CASSITWSGNTIYF. The CDR3 region has the DNA TGTGCCAGCAGTATCACGTGGAGTGGAAACACCATATATTTT.

The gene calls are TRBV7-2 and TRBJ2-2; D may be TRBD2 (5 bases). This CDR3 has 15 residues. The ends were cut back, 5 bases at V and 0 bases at J, with 10 bases in the middle. Germline assignment: CDR1 SGHTA and CDR2 FQGNSA. The CDR3, as DNA: TGTGCCAGCAGCCGGCGGGCAGCGAACACCGGGGAGCTGTTTTTT. As protein: CASSRRAANTGELFF.

The chain links TRBV20-1 to TRBJ2-5, with unresolved D. Trimming removed 3 bases at V and 0 bases at J, with 2 bases between. The CDR3 covers 11 residues. Germline CDR1 is DFQATT and CDR2 is SNEGSKA (reference sequence). CDR3 coding DNA: TGCAGTGCTAGCCACCAAGAGACCCAGTACTTC. It specifies CSASHQETQYF.

The gene calls are TRBV2 and TRBJ1-4, with 8 bases that match TRBD1. The CDR3 loop spans 12 amino acids. V gave up 6 bases and J gave up 8 bases; unmatched junction bases: 2. Germline V lookup: CDR1 SNHLY, CDR2 FYNNEI. The CDR3 loop reads CASRGQGEKLFF. In DNA, the CDR3 is TGTGCCAGCAGAGGACAGGGCGAAAAACTGTTTTTT.

The chain couples TRBV7-2 to TRBJ1-5; the match to TRBD1 covers 8 bases. The CDR3 covers 15 residues. In germline, CDR1 is SGHTA, CDR2 FQGNSA. V lost 2 bases to trimming and J lost 7 bases; unmatched junction nucleotides: 7. CDR3 nucleotides: TGTGCCAGCAGCTTAATGGGTCCAGGGGGCCAGCCCCAGCATTTT. This translates into CASSLMGPGGQPQHF.

The chain joins TRBV9 to TRBJ2-7; TRBD2 is a possible D gene (6 bases). The CDR3 is 19 amino acids. Trimming shortened V by 3 bases and J by 1 base, and 26 bases separated the two germline ends. Germline V CDR1 and CDR2: SGDLS, YYNGEE. The CDR3 protein is CASSGVGECGKLKSYEQYF. As DNA, the CDR3 is TGTGCCAGCAGCGGGGTGGGTGAATGCGGGAAACTGAAATCCTACGAGCAGTACTTC. Full variable domain (missing parts from reference TRBV9 and TRBJ2-7): DSGVTQTPKHLITATGQRVTLRCSPRSGDLSVYWYQQSLDQGLQFLIQYYNGEERAKGNILERFSAQQFPDLHSELNLSSLELGDSALYFCASSGVGECGKLKSYEQYFGPGTRLTVT.

The J gene is TRBJ1-4, the V gene TRBV5-1; perhaps TRBD1 as D (6 bases). The CDR3 contains 15 residues. The germline V gene encodes CDR1 SGHRS and CDR2 YFSETQ. V was cut by 3 bases and J by 0 bases, with 9 bases left in between. This chain's CDR3 is CASSWRTATNEKLFF. The DNA of the CDR3 is TGCGCCAGCAGCTGGAGGACAGCAACTAATGAAAAACTGTTTTTT.

The gene calls are TRBV5-1 and TRBJ2-7; D not resolved. Germline V CDR1 and CDR2: SGHRS, YFSETQ. Trimming removed 4 bases at V and 3 bases at J, with 11 bases between. The CDR3 totals 13 residues. CDR3 sequence: CASSPQLNYEQYF. The CDR3 bases are TGCGCCAGCAGCCCACAGCTCAACTACGAGCAGTACTTC.

Concerning this clone itself: The identical CDR3 is also encoded by other nucleotide sequences in the sample. The chain recombines TRBV20-1 with TRBJ2-7; either TRBD1 or TRBD2 may fit D (5 bases each). The CDR3 length is 11 residues. The V gene lost 6 bases and the J gene lost 2 bases, with 8 bases spanning the gap. Germline V gene sequence: CDR1 DFQATT, CDR2 SNEGSKA (reference sequence). CDR3 loop: CSARDAYEQYF. CDR3 bases: TGCAGTGCCCGGGACGCCTACGAGCAGTACTTC.

The V and J genes are TRBV6-4 and TRBJ1-4, with a tentative D call TRBD1 (5 bases). CDR1 and CDR2 from the germline V gene are MRHNA and SNTAGT. The CDR3 is 18 amino acids. V was pared by 11 bases and J by 0 bases, with 25 bases between. The CDR3 region is CAGPGGPYFWATNEKLFF. The CDR3, as DNA: TGTGCCGGACCCGGGGGACCTTATTTTTGGGCAACTAATGAAAAACTGTTTTTT.

On this clone itself: At one end the junction does not follow the germline gene, possibly because of a read error. The rearrangement joins TRBV19 to TRBJ1-4, with 9 positions matching TRBD1. Germline-derived CDR1 and CDR2 are LNHDA and SQIVND (reference sequence). The CDR3 covers 17 residues. The CDR3 protein is CASTGTGSVPTNEKLFF. In nucleotides, the CDR3 is TGTGCGAGTACCGGGACAGGGTCCGTTCCAACTAATGAAAAACTGTTTTTT. Using reference TRBV19 and TRBJ1-4 for the parts outside the CDR3, the full variable domain is DGGITQSPKYLFRKEGQNVTLSCEQNLNHDAMYWYRQDPGQGLRLIYYSQIVNDFQKGDIAEGYSVSREKKESFPLTVTSAQKNPTAFYLCASTGTGSVPTNEKLFFGSGTQLSVL.

With regard to this clone: Its ends do not fully match the called genes, so a read error is possible. The chain carries TRBV29-1 and TRBJ1-2; D is uncertain. CDR1 is SQVTM, CDR2 ANQGSEA, per germline. The CDR3 has 10 residues. CDR3 loop: CSVEVSGYAF. CDR3 coding DNA: TGCAGCGTTGAAGTGAGTGGCTACGCCTTC.

The chain couples TRBV28 to TRBJ2-1; possible D gene TRBD2, 6 bases. Germline assignment: CDR1 MDHEN and CDR2 SYDVKM. The length of the CDR3 is 16 residues. Trimming shortened V by 5 bases and J by 5 bases, and 19 bases separated the two germline ends. The CDR3, as DNA: TGTGCCAGCAGTGATCCCCCGGGGGTAAAGAACAATGAGCAGTTCTTC. It is translated as CASSDPPGVKNNEQFF.

V usage is TRBV19 and J usage is TRBJ2-6; 9 bases align to TRBD1. CDR1 and CDR2 from the germline V gene are LNHDA and SQIVND (reference sequence). V shed 6 bases and J 0 bases; nucleotides not matched to a gene: 3. The CDR3 is made up of 16 amino acids. The CDR3 is CASRGTGSSGANVLTF. The CDR3 bases are TGTGCCAGTAGAGGGACAGGGAGCTCTGGGGCCAACGTCCTGACTTTC. The full variable domain, rest sourced from reference TRBV19 and TRBJ2-6, is DGGITQSPKYLFRKEGQNVTLSCEQNLNHDAMYWYRQDPGQGLRLIYYSQIVNDFQKGDIAEGYSVSREKKESFPLTVTSAQKNPTAFYLCASRGTGSSGANVLTFGAGSRLTVL.

This rearrangement joins TRBV5-1 to TRBJ2-3; 8 bases fit TRBD2. The V gene end was trimmed by 3 bases and the J gene end by 2 bases; junction bases not matched to a gene: 8. Germline assignment: CDR1 SGHRS and CDR2 YFSETQ. This CDR3 is built from 16 residues. The DNA for the CDR3 is TGCGCCAGCAGCTCCAGAGGAGCGGGAGACACAGATACGCAGTATTTT. Translating it yields CASSSRGAGDTDTQYF. Full variable domain (missing parts from reference TRBV5-1 and TRBJ2-3): KAGVTQTPRYLIKTRGQQVTLSCSPISGHRSVSWYQQTPGQGLQFLFEYFSETQRNKGNFPGRFSGRQFSNSRSEMNVSTLELGDSALYLCASSSRGAGDTDTQYFGPGTRLTVL.

The V call is TRBV5-1, the J call TRBJ1-4; D call uncertain. CDR3 length: 15 residues. Trimming took 2 bases from V and 0 from J, leaving 8 bases between them. Germline V gene data show CDR1 as SGHRS and CDR2 as YFSETQ. CDR3 amino acids: CASSLNTATNEKLFF. The CDR3 DNA is TGCGCCAGCAGCTTAAATACCGCAACTAATGAAAAACTGTTTTTT.

The V and J genes are TRBV5-4 and TRBJ2-7; TRBD1 aligns across 7 bases. The CDR3 covers 13 residues. The V gene end was trimmed by 4 bases and the J gene end by 2 bases; junction bases not matched to a gene: 3. CDR1 and CDR2 from the germline V gene are SGHNT and YYREEE (reference sequence). In nucleotides, the CDR3 is TGTGCCAGCAGCGGACAGGTTACCTACGAGCAGTACTTC. This codes for CASSGQVTYEQYF.